Sequencing of this TCR beta chain was carried out in a study of T-cell reconstitution after alpha-beta-depleted transplantation in children. This clonotype was detected many times. The junction departs from the called germline gene at one end, perhaps through a read error. Unique molecular identifiers were built into the TCRbeta library. MiXCR was run by TCRdb on the PCR reads, yielding one entry per CDR3 protein. The data contain some 490,000 distinct CDR3 sequences, under 15% of them seen just once; the ten biggest clones take up around 5.8%. The CDR3 extends over 14 amino acids. Germline V CDR1 and CDR2: PRHDT, FYEKMQ (reference sequence).

The material sequenced was PBMCs from the stem cell graft donor, taken from the stem cell graft. This TCR derives from a human donor who donated a stem cell graft to a child with combined immunodeficiency. The chain uses TRBV13 and TRBJ2-5; tentatively, D is TRBD1 (6 bases). CDR3: CASSLRGIQETQYF. The CDR3 DNA reads TGCGCCAGCAGCTTGAGGGGGATTCAAGAGACCCAGTACTTC.